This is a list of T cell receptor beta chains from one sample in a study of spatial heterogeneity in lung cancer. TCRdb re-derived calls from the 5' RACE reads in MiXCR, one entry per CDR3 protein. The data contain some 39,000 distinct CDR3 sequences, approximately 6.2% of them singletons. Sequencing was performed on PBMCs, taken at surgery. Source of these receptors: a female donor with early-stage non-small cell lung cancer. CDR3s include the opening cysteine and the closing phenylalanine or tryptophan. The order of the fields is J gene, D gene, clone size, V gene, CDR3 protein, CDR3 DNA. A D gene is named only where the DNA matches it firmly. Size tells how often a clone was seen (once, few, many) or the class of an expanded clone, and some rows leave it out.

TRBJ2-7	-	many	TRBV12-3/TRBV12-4	CASSSLAATGSGYEQYF	TGTGCCAGCAGCTCCCTAGCCGCGACAGGCTCGGGTTACGAGCAGTACTTC
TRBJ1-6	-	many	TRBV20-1	CSAQLDAAPFSPLHF	TGCAGTGCGCAACTCGACGCGGCCCCTTTTTCACCCCTCCACTTT
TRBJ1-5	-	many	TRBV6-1	CASRRTEEAQPQHF	TGTGCCAGCAGGCGGACAGAGGAAGCGCAGCCCCAGCATTTT
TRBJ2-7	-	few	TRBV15	CATSRVSRLTYEQYF	TGTGCCACCAGCAGAGTATCCAGGCTGACCTACGAGCAGTACTTC
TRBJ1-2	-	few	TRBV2	CASSVGRETNYGYTF	TGTGCCAGCAGTGTAGGCAGGGAGACTAACTATGGCTACACCTTC
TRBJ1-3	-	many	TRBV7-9	CASSLPATGGNTIYF	TGTGCCAGCAGCTTACCTGCGACAGGCGGAAACACCATATATTTT
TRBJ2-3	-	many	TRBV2	CASSATDTQYF	TGTGCCAGCAGTGCTACAGATACGCAGTATTTT
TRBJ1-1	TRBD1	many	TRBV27	CASRKSQGTEAFF	TGTGCCAGCAGAAAGTCACAGGGGACTGAAGCTTTCTTT
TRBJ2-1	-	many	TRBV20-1	CSASSSSSSYNEQFF	TGCAGTGCCTCATCGTCCTCGAGCTCCTACAATGAGCAGTTCTTC
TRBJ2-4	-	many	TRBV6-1	CASSPLVRGDIQYF	TGTGCCAGCAGTCCACTAGTAAGGGGGGACATTCAGTACTTC
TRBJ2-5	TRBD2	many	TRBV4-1	CASSQESTSGAQETQYF	TGCGCCAGCAGCCAAGAAAGCACTAGCGGGGCCCAAGAGACCCAGTACTTC
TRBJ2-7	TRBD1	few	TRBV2	CASKRTGLYEQYF	TGTGCCAGCAAAAGGACAGGGCTTTACGAGCAGTACTTC
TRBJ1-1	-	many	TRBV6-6	CASSYSRGENTEAFF	TGTGCCAGCAGTTACTCCCGGGGCGAGAACACTGAAGCTTTCTTT
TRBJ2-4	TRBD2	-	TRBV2	CASSVAGLAGGNIQYF	TGTGCCAGCAGTGTTGCTGGCCTAGCGGGGGGAAACATTCAGTACTTC
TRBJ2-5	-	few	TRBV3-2	CASSQDQEDVQKTQYF	TGTGCCAGCAGCCAAGACCAAGAGGACGTTCAAAAGACCCAGTACTTC
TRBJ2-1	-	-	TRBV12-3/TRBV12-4	CASSPRQFNEQFF	TGTGCCAGCAGTCCCCGACAGTTCAATGAGCAGTTCTTC
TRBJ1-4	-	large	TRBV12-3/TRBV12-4	CASSLGKVPGVLDEKLFF	TGTGCCAGCAGTTTAGGTAAAGTTCCGGGCGTTTTGGATGAAAAACTGTTTTTT
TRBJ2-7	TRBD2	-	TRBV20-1	CSASGGGPSYEQYF	TGCAGTGCTAGTGGCGGGGGACCCTCCTACGAGCAGTACTTC
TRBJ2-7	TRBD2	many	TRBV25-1	CASSVSGAGLEQYF	TGTGCCAGCAGTGTTAGCGGGGCCGGACTCGAGCAGTACTTC
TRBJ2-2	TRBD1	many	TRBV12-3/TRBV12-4	CASSLGQGANTGELFF	TGTGCCAGCAGCCTGGGACAGGGGGCAAACACCGGGGAGCTGTTTTTT
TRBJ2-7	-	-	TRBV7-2	CASSLRSWGLNPYEQYF	TGTGCCAGCAGCTTGCGTTCATGGGGGCTAAATCCCTACGAGCAGTACTTC
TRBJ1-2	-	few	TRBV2	CASSQAAGYTF	TGTGCCAGCAGTCAAGCGGCGGGCTACACCTTC
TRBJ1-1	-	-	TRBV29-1	CSVGDNTEAFF	TGCAGCGTTGGGGACAACACTGAAGCTTTCTTT
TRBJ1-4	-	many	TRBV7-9	CASSLISGTQEKLFF	TGTGCCAGCAGCTTAATTTCCGGGACTCAGGAAAAACTGTTTTTT
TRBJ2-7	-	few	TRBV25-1	CASSEELAEPYEQYF	TGTGCCAGCAGTGAAGAGTTGGCGGAACCCTACGAGCAGTACTTC
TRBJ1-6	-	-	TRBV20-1	CSARLTGRNSPLHF	TGCAGTGCTAGGCTAACAGGGCGGAATTCACCCCTCCACTTT
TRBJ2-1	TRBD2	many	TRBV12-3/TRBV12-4	CASSLVQRGGEQFF	TGTGCCAGCAGTTTAGTACAGCGGGGAGGTGAGCAGTTCTTC
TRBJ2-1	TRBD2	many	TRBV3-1	CASSNGTSGVKRSEQFF	TGTGCCAGCAGCAATGGGACTAGCGGGGTGAAAAGGAGTGAGCAGTTCTTC
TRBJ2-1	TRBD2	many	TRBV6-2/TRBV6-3	CASSLGGAGGNEQFF	TGTGCCAGCAGTCTCGGGGGGGCCGGTGGAAATGAGCAGTTCTTC
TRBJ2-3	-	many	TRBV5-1	CASSLQGMDTQYF	TGCGCCAGCAGCTTGCAGGGTATGGATACGCAGTATTTT
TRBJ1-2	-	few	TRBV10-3	CAISEFQEGYTF	TGTGCCATCAGTGAGTTTCAGGAAGGCTACACCTTC
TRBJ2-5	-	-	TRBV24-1	CATSDSGKETQYF	TGTGCCACCAGTGATAGCGGAAAAGAGACCCAGTACTTC